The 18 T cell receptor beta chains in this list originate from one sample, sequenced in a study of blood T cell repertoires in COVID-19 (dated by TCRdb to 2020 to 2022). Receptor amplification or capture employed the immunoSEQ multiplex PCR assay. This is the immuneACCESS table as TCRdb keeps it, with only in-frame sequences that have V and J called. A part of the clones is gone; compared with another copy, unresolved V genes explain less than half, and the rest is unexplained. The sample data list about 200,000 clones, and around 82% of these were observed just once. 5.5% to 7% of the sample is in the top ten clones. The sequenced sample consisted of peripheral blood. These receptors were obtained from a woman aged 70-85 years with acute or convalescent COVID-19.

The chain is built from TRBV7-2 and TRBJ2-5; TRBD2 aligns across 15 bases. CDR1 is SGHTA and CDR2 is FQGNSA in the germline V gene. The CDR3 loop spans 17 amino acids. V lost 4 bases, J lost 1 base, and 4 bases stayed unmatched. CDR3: CASSYLGLAGGQETQYF. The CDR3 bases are TGTGCCAGCAGCTACTTGGGACTAGCGGGAGGCCAAGAGACCCAGTACTTC.

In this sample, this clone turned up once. CDR3 DNA: TGTGCCAGCTCACCTTCAGGATTAGCGGGAGGAACAGATACGCAGTATTTT. This gives the protein CASSPSGLAGGTDTQYF. The chain has TRBV18 and TRBJ2-3, with TRBD2 matching over 10 bases. The germline gives CDR1 KGHSH, CDR2 LQKENI. The V and J ends lost 3 bases and 3 bases, in that order; junction bases with no gene match: 9. This CDR3 has 17 residues.

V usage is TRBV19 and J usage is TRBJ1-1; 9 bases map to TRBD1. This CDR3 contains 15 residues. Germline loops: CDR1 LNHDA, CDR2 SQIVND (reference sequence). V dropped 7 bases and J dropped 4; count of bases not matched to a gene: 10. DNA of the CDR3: TGTGCCAGTATTCCGGGACAGGGATGGAGCACTGAAGCTTTCTTT. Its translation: CASIPGQGWSTEAFF.

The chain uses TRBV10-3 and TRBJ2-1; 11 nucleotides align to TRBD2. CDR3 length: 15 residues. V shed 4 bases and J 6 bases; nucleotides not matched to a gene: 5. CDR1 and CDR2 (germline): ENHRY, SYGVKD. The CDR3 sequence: CAISGRGLAGNEQFF. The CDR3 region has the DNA TGTGCCATCAGTGGGCGCGGACTAGCGGGCAATGAGCAGTTCTTC.

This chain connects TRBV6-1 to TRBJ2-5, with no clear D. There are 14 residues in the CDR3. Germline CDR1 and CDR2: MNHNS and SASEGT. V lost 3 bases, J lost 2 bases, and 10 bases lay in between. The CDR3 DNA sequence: TGTGCCAGCAGTGACCGACATATACAAGAGACCCAGTACTTC. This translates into CASSDRHIQETQYF.

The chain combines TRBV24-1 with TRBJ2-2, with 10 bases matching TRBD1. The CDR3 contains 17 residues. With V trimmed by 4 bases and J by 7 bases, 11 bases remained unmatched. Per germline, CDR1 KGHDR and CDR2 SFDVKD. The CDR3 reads CATSDPSGTGVNGELFF. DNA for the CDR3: TGTGCCACCAGTGACCCCTCCGGGACAGGGGTAAACGGGGAGCTGTTTTTT.

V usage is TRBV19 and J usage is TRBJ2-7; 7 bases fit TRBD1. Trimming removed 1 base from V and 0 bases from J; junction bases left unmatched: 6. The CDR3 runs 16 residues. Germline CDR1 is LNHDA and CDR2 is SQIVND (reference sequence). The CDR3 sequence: CASSIGGQTLSYEQYF. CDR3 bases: TGTGCCAGTAGTATAGGGGGACAGACCCTCTCCTACGAGCAGTACTTC.

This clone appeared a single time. The CDR3 DNA sequence: TGCAGCGCTAACAGGGGAGGAAACACCATATATTTT. It specifies CSANRGGNTIYF. The V and J genes are TRBV29-1 and TRBJ1-3; 7 bases fit TRBD1. CDR3 length equals 12 residues. The trim removed 7 bases at V and 4 bases at J, leaving 4 bases unmatched. Germline loops: CDR1 SQVTM, CDR2 ANQGSEA. The whole variable domain, filled in from reference TRBV29-1 and TRBJ1-3, reads SAVISQKPSRDICQRGTSLTIQCQVDSQVTMMFWYRQQPGQSLTLIATANQGSEATYESGFVIDKFPISRPNLTFSTLTVSNMSPEDSSIYLCSANRGGNTIYFGEGSWLTVV.

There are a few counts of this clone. The CDR3 is CALAQPGGGYTF. CDR3 DNA sequence: TGTGCCTTAGCGCAGCCGGGAGGTGGCTACACCTTC. The V and J genes are TRBV30 and TRBJ1-2; D is unresolved. The germline V gene encodes CDR1 GTSNPN and CDR2 SVGIG (reference sequence). Deletions cut 7 bases from V and 7 bases from J, with 16 bases between. The CDR3 runs 12 residues.

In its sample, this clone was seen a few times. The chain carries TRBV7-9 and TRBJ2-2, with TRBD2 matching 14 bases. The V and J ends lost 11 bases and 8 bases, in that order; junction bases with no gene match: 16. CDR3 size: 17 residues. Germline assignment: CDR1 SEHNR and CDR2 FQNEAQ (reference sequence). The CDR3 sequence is CAGRTGTSGSARGELFF. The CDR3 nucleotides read TGTGCCGGGCGAACCGGGACTAGCGGGAGTGCGAGGGGGGAGCTGTTTTTT. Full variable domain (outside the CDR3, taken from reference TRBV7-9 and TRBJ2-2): DTGVSQNPRHKITKRGQNVTFRCDPISEHNRLYWYRQTLGQGPEFLTYFQNEAQLEKSRLLSDRFSAERPKGSFSTLEIQRTEQGDSAMYLCAGRTGTSGSARGELFFGEGSRLTVL.

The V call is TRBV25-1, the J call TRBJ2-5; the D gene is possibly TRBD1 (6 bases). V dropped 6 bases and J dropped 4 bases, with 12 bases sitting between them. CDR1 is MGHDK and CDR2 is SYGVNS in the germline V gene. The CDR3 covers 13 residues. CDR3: CASSEARGETQYF. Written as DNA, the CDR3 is TGTGCCAGCAGCGAGGCCAGGGGAGAGACCCAGTACTTC.

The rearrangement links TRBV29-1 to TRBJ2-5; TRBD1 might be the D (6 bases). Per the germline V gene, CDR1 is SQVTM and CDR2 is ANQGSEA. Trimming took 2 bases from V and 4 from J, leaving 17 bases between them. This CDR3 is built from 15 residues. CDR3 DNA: TGCAGCGTTGAACCAACAGGGTTTGGTGGAGAGACCCAGTACTTC. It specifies CSVEPTGFGGETQYF.

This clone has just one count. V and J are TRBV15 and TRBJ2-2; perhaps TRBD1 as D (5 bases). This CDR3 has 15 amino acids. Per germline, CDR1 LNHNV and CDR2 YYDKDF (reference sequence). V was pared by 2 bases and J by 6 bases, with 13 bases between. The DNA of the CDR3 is TGTGCCACCAGCAGACTGACAGAAGGACCCGGGGAGCTGTTTTTT. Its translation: CATSRLTEGPGELFF.

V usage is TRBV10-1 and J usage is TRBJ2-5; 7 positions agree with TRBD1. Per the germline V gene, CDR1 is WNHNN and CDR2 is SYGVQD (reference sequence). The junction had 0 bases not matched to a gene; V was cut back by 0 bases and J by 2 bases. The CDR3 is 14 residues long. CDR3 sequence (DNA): TGCGCCAGCAGTGAGTCGACAGGGCAAGAGACCCAGTACTTC. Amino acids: CASSESTGQETQYF.

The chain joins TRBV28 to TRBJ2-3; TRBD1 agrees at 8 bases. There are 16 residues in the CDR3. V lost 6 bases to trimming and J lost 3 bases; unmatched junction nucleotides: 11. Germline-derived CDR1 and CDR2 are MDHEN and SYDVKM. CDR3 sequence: CASSPPAGGDTDTQYF. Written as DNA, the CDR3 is TGTGCCAGCAGCCCCCCGGCAGGGGGCGATACAGATACGCAGTATTTT.

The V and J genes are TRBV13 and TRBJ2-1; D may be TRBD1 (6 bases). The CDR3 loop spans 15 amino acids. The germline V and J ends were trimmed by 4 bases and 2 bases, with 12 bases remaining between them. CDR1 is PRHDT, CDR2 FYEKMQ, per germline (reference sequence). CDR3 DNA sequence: TGTGCCAGCAGCTACAACAGGGCCACCTACAATGAGCAGTTCTTC. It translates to CASSYNRATYNEQFF.

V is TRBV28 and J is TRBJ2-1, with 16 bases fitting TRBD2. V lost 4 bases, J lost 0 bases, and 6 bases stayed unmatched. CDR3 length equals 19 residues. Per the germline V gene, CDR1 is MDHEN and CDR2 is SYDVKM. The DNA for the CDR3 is TGTGCCAGCAGTTCTGGGGGACTAGCGGGAGGGAGCTCCTACAATGAGCAGTTCTTC. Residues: CASSSGGLAGGSSYNEQFF.

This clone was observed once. CDR3 sequence (DNA): TGTGCCAGCAGCTCCGACGACAGGGTCAATGAGCAGTTCTTC. This encodes CASSSDDRVNEQFF. This rearrangement joins TRBV7-9 to TRBJ2-1; TRBD1 matches at 7 bases. V gave up 4 bases and J gave up 6 bases; unmatched junction bases: 6. Germline V gene lookup returns CDR1 SEHNR and CDR2 FQNEAQ (reference sequence). The CDR3 consists of 14 residues.